This paragraph reports one T cell receptor (beta chain). Measured with immunoSEQ multiplex PCR; TCRdb has only the in-frame clones, and not every one. Of roughly 100,000 clones listed, 90% are singletons. CDR1 is MNHEY, CDR2 SVGAGI, per germline. Trimming removed 8 bases at V and 7 bases at J, with 17 bases between. The CDR3 loop spans 13 amino acids. The sample comes from a study of T cell responses to AZD1222 COVID-19 vaccine. The rearrangement joins TRBV6-5 to TRBJ1-2; a possible D gene is TRBD1 (5 bases). The sequencing here drew on peripheral blood, taken on day 0 of AZD1222 vaccination. This TCR was recovered from an adult in good health. Here the CDR3 reads CASVIGGGAGYTF. CDR3 nucleotide sequence: TGTGCCAGCGTCATCGGGGGAGGCGCTGGCTACACCTTC.